This T cell receptor beta chain was sequenced for a study of cytomegalovirus exposure and HLA in healthy donors. The PCR ran on 60 Vbeta and 13 Jbeta primers. Method: immunoSEQ multiplex PCR; TCRdb's copy keeps in-frame clones and lacks some. The sample has more than 95,000 clones; around three quarters are singletons. V lost 2 bases and J lost 3, with 11 bases in between. CDR1 and CDR2 (germline): MNHEY, SMNVEV (reference sequence). The CDR3 extends over 15 amino acids. Participants comprised healthy donors of bone marrow. The genes are TRBV27 and TRBJ1-5; D is ambiguous. The TCR originated in a man in his forties in good health and CMV-seronegative. The sequenced sample consisted of PBMCs. The CDR3 is CASSLTGKANQPQHF. The CDR3 DNA is TGTGCCAGCAGTTTAACCGGGAAGGCCAATCAGCCCCAGCATTTT.